Below, 32 T cell receptor beta chains from the same sample are listed, as sequenced in a study of T cell repertoires in cytomegalovirus infection. No cognate antigen is known for these TCRs. TCRdb redid the calling of the reads with MiXCR, one entry per CDR3 protein. The data hold some 800,000 distinct CDR3 sequences, with just under 30% observed a single time. The source material was cultured CD8+ T cells from PBMCs, sampled from culture after CMV antigen stimulation. The receptors derive from a human donor in good health (CMV status not recorded). Some clones in this sample may be carry-over from other donors' samples.

This clonotype was counted a few times. The chain uses TRBV6-5 and TRBJ1-2; D ambiguous. CDR3 length: 15 residues. CDR1 and CDR2 from the germline V gene are MNHEY and SVGAGI. V was shortened by 0 bases and J by 0 bases, with 8 bases between the two germline ends. CDR3 nucleotide sequence: TGTGCCAGCAGTTACTCGTACGCCTCTAACTATGGCTACACCTTC. Protein product: CASSYSYASNYGYTF.

This rearrangement joins TRBV6-5 to TRBJ1-6; 7 positions match TRBD1. The V gene's germline CDR1 is MNHEY and CDR2 SVGAGI. After removal of 11 bases from V and 6 bases from J, the junction contained 7 bases not matched to a gene. The CDR3 contains 13 residues. The CDR3 loop reads CAGGDRVNSPLHF. The CDR3 nucleotides read TGTGCCGGCGGGGACAGAGTTAATTCACCCCTCCACTTT.

V gene TRBV9 combines with J gene TRBJ1-1, with a tentative D call TRBD1 (6 bases). V lost 2 bases and J 12 bases, leaving 17 bases between the germline ends. The length of the CDR3 is 13 residues. Per the germline V gene, CDR1 is SGDLS and CDR2 is YYNGEE. The CDR3 spells CASSVPVWGLPFF. CDR3 nucleotide sequence: TGTGCCAGCAGCGTCCCCGTCTGGGGGCTCCCTTTCTTT.

The rearrangement links TRBV13 to TRBJ2-2; tentative D call: TRBD2 (5 bases). The CDR3 extends over 13 amino acids. In germline, CDR1 is PRHDT, CDR2 FYEKMQ (reference sequence). Trimming stripped 5 bases from V and 2 bases from J, with 6 bases between. CDR3 in amino acids: CASSGLNTGELFF. The CDR3 DNA follows: TGTGCCAGCAGCGGACTTAACACCGGGGAGCTGTTTTTT.

This chain connects TRBV27 to TRBJ2-2; 7 positions agree with TRBD1. V trimming: 5 bases; J trimming: 4 bases; junction bases outside the gene matches: 10. This CDR3 is 16 amino acids long. Germline V gives CDR1 MNHEY, CDR2 SMNVEV (reference sequence). CDR3 DNA: TGTGCCAGCAGTCCCGCCTCGACAGGGACCACCGGGGAGCTGTTTTTT. Amino acid sequence: CASSPASTGTTGELFF.

A few counts support this clonotype. This sequence joins TRBV6-6 and TRBJ2-7; TRBD1 aligns across 7 bases. V trimming: 5 bases; J trimming: 5 bases; junction bases outside the gene matches: 6. Germline CDR1 and CDR2: MNHNY and SVGAGI (reference sequence). The CDR3 runs 13 residues. CDR3 nucleotides: TGTGCCAGCAGTCTCAGGGGGTTCCACGAGCAGTACTTC. Its translation: CASSLRGFHEQYF.

The rearrangement uses TRBV7-8 and TRBJ2-5, with 8 bases aligning to TRBD2. The CDR3 is 17 residues long. V lost 1 base, J lost 2 bases, and 9 bases stayed unmatched. In germline, CDR1 is SGHVS, CDR2 FQNEAQ. In nucleotides, the CDR3 is TGTGCCAGCAGCTTAGTGGGCGGGGGGCGGAGGCAAGAGACCCAGTACTTC. Its translation is CASSLVGGGRRQETQYF. The full variable domain, its missing parts supplied by reference TRBV7-8 and TRBJ2-5, is GAGVSQSPRYKVAKRGQDVALRCDPISGHVSLFWYQQALGQGPEFLTYFQNEAQLDKSGLPSDRFFAERPEGSVSTLKIQRTQQEDSAVYLCASSLVGGGRRQETQYFGPGTRLLVL.

V usage is TRBV12-3 or TRBV12-4 and J usage is TRBJ1-2, with a possible D match to TRBD1 (5 bases). Trimming cost V 5 bases and J 4 bases, with 17 bases left between them. This CDR3 contains 15 residues. The CDR3 region has the DNA TGTGCCAGCAGTCCAGGGAGGGGAAAAATCTATGGCTACACCTTC. It translates to CASSPGRGKIYGYTF.

V usage is TRBV7-6 and J usage is TRBJ2-1, with 7 positions matching TRBD2. In germline, CDR1 is SGHVS, CDR2 FNYEAQ. V was pared by 5 bases and J by 8 bases, with 12 bases of the junction left unmatched. This CDR3 has 15 amino acids. The CDR3 bases are TGTGCCAGCAGCCCCCAAGGGAGGGGCAGGGATGAGCAGTTCTTC. Translating gives CASSPQGRGRDEQFF.

This rearrangement joins TRBV7-2 to TRBJ1-2; D uncertain. The CDR3 contains 14 residues. The germline CDR1 and CDR2 sequences are SGHTA and FQGNSA. Trimming took 7 bases from V and 2 from J, leaving 14 bases between them. For the CDR3, the DNA is TGTGCCAGCACCCCGACCCTCCAGAACTATGGCTACACCTTC. This translates into CASTPTLQNYGYTF.

The rearrangement uses TRBV6-6 and TRBJ1-6; 7 nucleotides align to TRBD1. The trim removed 8 bases at V and 7 bases at J, leaving 11 bases unmatched. This CDR3 is 15 amino acids long. Germline values: CDR1 MNHNY, CDR2 SVGAGI (reference sequence). Here the CDR3 reads CASSQNRGRNSPLHF. Here the CDR3 DNA reads TGTGCCAGCTCCCAAAACAGGGGTCGGAATTCACCCCTCCACTTT.

This clonotype was seen repeatedly, ten times or more. V gene TRBV4-1 combines with J gene TRBJ1-1; 10 bases map to TRBD1. V was clipped by 3 bases and J by 5 bases; unmatched bases: 3. There are 14 residues in the CDR3. Germline assignment: CDR1 MGHRA and CDR2 YSYEKL. CDR3 in DNA: TGCGCCAGCAGCCAGGGACAGGGGATAACTGAAGCTTTCTTT. Translating gives CASSQGQGITEAFF.

The table lists this clonotype with a count of one. This sequence joins TRBV4-3 and TRBJ1-1; 11 nucleotides line up with TRBD1. The CDR3 spans 19 residues. V lost 0 bases to trimming and J lost 7 bases; unmatched junction nucleotides: 16. The V gene's germline CDR1 is LGHNA and CDR2 YSLEER. The CDR3 region has the DNA TGCGCCAGCAGCCAAGATGGACAGGGGGCGCTTGGGGCCGTCATTGAAGCTTTCTTT. This translates into CASSQDGQGALGAVIEAFF.

The chain recombines TRBV7-8 with TRBJ2-7, with D perhaps matching TRBD2 (6 bases). The CDR3 sequence is 14 residues long. The germline V gene has CDR1 SGHVS and CDR2 FQNEAQ. Trimming pared 5 bases from V and 4 bases from J, leaving 15 bases between. As DNA, the CDR3 is TGTGCCAGCAGCGAAACCGGGACTGAGTACGAGCAGTACGTC. Translation gives CASSETGTEYEQYV.

The genes are TRBV10-2 and TRBJ1-1, with D uncertain. This CDR3 has 14 amino acids. Germline V gene data show CDR1 as WSHSY and CDR2 as SAAADI. Trimming took off 10 bases at V and 4 bases at J, with 19 bases between the two ends. This CDR3 is CATSNFPRVTEAFF. CDR3 in DNA: TGCGCCACGAGTAATTTCCCCAGAGTCACTGAAGCTTTCTTT.

The chain combines TRBV5-1 with TRBJ2-1; D is tentatively TRBD1 or TRBD2 (7 bases each). V shed 3 bases and J shed 2 bases, with 12 bases lying between them. Germline V gene sequence: CDR1 SGHRS, CDR2 YFSETQ. The CDR3 contains 15 residues. The CDR3 reads CASSSQGGTYNEQFF. As DNA, the CDR3 is TGCGCCAGCAGCTCCCAGGGGGGGACCTACAATGAGCAGTTCTTC.

This clonotype was detected only a few times. This rearrangement joins TRBV7-9 to TRBJ2-1; 8 bases are shared with TRBD1. Germline V gives CDR1 SEHNR, CDR2 FQNEAQ (reference sequence). This CDR3 spans 15 amino acids. J gave up 10 bases and V 0 bases, and 8 bases lay outside the gene matches. CDR3 loop: CASSLATGVLIEQFF. The CDR3 bases are TGTGCCAGCAGCTTAGCGACAGGGGTCTTGATCGAGCAGTTCTTC.

The rearrangement links TRBV23-1 to TRBJ1-5, with D tentatively TRBD1 (6 bases). TRBV23-1 is known as an ORF, though its function is uncertain. This CDR3 region has 17 residues. V was cut by 7 bases and J by 4 bases, with 23 bases left in between. The CDR3 bases are TGCGCCAGCACCTCAGGGGCCCATGGGACTAAAAATCAGCCCCAGCATTTT. Amino acid sequence: CASTSGAHGTKNQPQHF.

This clonotype was picked up a small number of times. V gene TRBV15 combines with J gene TRBJ2-1, with a weak D call TRBD2 (6 bases). Germline CDR1 reads LNHNV; CDR2 reads YYDKDF (reference sequence). The CDR3 length is 14 residues. V lost 1 base, J lost 9 bases, and 13 bases lay in between. The DNA for the CDR3 is TGTGCCACCAGCAGAGTTCCGGGGGAGGTTGAGCAGTTCTTC. Residues: CATSRVPGEVEQFF.

CDR3 in DNA: TGTGCCAGCAGCTTTGGGACATCCGAAGCTTTCTTT. Translation gives CASSFGTSEAFF. V and J are TRBV5-6 and TRBJ1-1, with D perhaps matching TRBD1 (6 bases). V was clipped by 2 bases and J by 8 bases, with 10 bases between them. The CDR3 runs to 12 residues. Germline loops: CDR1 SGHDT, CDR2 YYEEEE.

V usage is TRBV12-5 and J usage is TRBJ1-2; TRBD1 aligns across 7 bases. The V and J ends lost 6 bases and 1 base, in that order; junction bases with no gene match: 5. CDR1 and CDR2 from the germline V gene are LGHNT and FRNRAP. The CDR3 sequence is 14 residues long. The CDR3 here is CASGPGTVNYGYTF. DNA of the CDR3: TGTGCTAGTGGACCCGGGACAGTTAACTATGGCTACACCTTC.

This clonotype was detected ten times or more. This chain links TRBV7-2 with TRBJ2-1; D is unresolved. Trimming cost V 6 bases and J 2 bases, with 20 bases left between them. Germline CDR1 is SGHTA and CDR2 is FQGNSA. There are 17 residues in the CDR3. CDR3 residues: CASSYSGYGPPYNEQFF. The CDR3 bases are TGTGCCAGCAGTTACTCGGGTTATGGGCCCCCCTACAATGAGCAGTTCTTC.

The gene calls are TRBV4-1 and TRBJ2-1; the match to TRBD2 covers 10 bases. Trimming at V came to 1 base and at J to 4 bases, leaving 4 bases not matched to a gene. Germline CDR1 MGHRA, CDR2 YSYEKL. The CDR3 consists of 16 residues. DNA of the CDR3: TGCGCCAGCAGCCAAGGCACTAGCGGGGAGTACAATGAGCAGTTCTTC. Its protein product is CASSQGTSGEYNEQFF.

This clonotype appeared a few times. The V call is TRBV6-1, the J call TRBJ2-2; either TRBD1 or TRBD2 may supply D (6 bases each). The CDR3 has 15 amino acids. CDR1 is MNHNS and CDR2 is SASEGT in the germline V gene. V lost 3 bases to trimming and J lost 7 bases, with 15 bases between them. The CDR3 reads CASSEGMGGGGELFF. CDR3 nucleotide sequence: TGTGCCAGCAGTGAGGGGATGGGGGGCGGCGGGGAGCTGTTTTTT.

The sample holds many counts of this clonotype. The chain employs TRBV12-3 or TRBV12-4 and TRBJ1-2; D is undetermined. Trimming cost V 3 bases and J 2 bases, with 13 bases left between them. The CDR3 is made up of 15 amino acids. CDR3 DNA: TGTGCCAGCAGTTTCCGACAAGGAGGAAACTATGGCTACACCTTC. It is translated as CASSFRQGGNYGYTF.

The rearrangement uses TRBV12-3 or TRBV12-4 and TRBJ2-5; D assignment may be TRBD1 or TRBD2 (6 bases each). The CDR3 totals 14 residues. V dropped 3 bases and J dropped 5 bases, with 13 bases sitting between them. CDR3 nucleotides: TGTGCCAGCAGTTTTAGGGGGGCGTGGGAGACCCAGTACTTC. This translates into CASSFRGAWETQYF.

This clonotype appeared a few times. The chain carries TRBV7-9 and TRBJ2-3; D possibly corresponds to TRBD1 (6 bases). V was pared by 0 bases and J by 10 bases, with 23 bases between. The CDR3 is 17 residues long. The germline CDR1 and CDR2 sequences are SEHNR and FQNEAQ (reference sequence). The CDR3 DNA reads as TGTGCCAGCAGCTTAGCGACGACAGGAACACACAGATGGGCGCAGTATTTT. Translated, it gives CASSLATTGTHRWAQYF. Complete variable domain (other parts from reference TRBV7-9 and TRBJ2-3): DTGVSQNPRHKITKRGQNVTFRCDPISEHNRLYWYRQTLGQGPEFLTYFQNEAQLEKSRLLSDRFSAERPKGSFSTLEIQRTEQGDSAMYLCASSLATTGTHRWAQYFGPGTRLTVL.

This clonotype showed up just a few times. This chain uses TRBV7-3 with TRBJ1-1; D possibly corresponds to TRBD1 (5 bases). From germline, CDR1 is SGHTA and CDR2 FQGTGA. Trimming pared 0 bases from V and 4 bases from J, leaving 15 bases between. CDR3 length: 16 amino acids. The CDR3 nucleotides read TGTGCCAGCAGCTTAACGGGGGGGTTTGGGGTCACTGAAGCTTTCTTT. As protein: CASSLTGGFGVTEAFF.

A single count supports this clonotype. V usage is TRBV19 and J usage is TRBJ2-2; D possibly corresponds to TRBD1 (6 bases). The ends were cut back, 4 bases at V and 5 bases at J, with 17 bases in the middle. Germline CDR1 and CDR2: LNHDA and SQIVND (reference sequence). The CDR3 runs to 16 residues. The CDR3 DNA sequence: TGTGCCAGTAGTACAGGGGTAGAGACTGGGACCGGGGAGCTGTTTTTT. This encodes CASSTGVETGTGELFF.

This clonotype appeared many times. The chain has TRBV11-3 and TRBJ1-1; 10 bases align to TRBD1. Germline CDR1 SGHNT, CDR2 YENEEA. The CDR3 is 14 residues long. Trimming removed 4 bases from V and 6 bases from J; junction bases left unmatched: 5. The CDR3 nucleotides read TGTGCCAGCAGCTCCTCCGGGACAGGGGCTGAAGCTTTCTTT. Its protein product is CASSSSGTGAEAFF.

This clonotype was recorded many times. The V gene is TRBV12-3 or TRBV12-4, the J gene TRBJ1-4, with D hard to call. Trimming stripped 3 bases from V and 5 bases from J, with 19 bases between. The CDR3 consists of 17 residues. CDR3 DNA sequence: TGTGCCAGCAGTTTCTCTCCCGGGCAGCCTCTGAATGAAAAACTGTTTTTT. Protein product: CASSFSPGQPLNEKLFF.

The chain is built from TRBV3-1 and TRBJ1-1, with 7 bases that match TRBD1. Losses at the gene ends were 4 bases for V and 1 base for J; bases not matched to a gene: 15. The CDR3 is 18 amino acids. Germline V gene data show CDR1 as LGHDT and CDR2 as YNNKEL (reference sequence). Here the CDR3 reads CASSPFPRWDSKNTEAFF. In DNA, the CDR3 is TGTGCCAGCAGCCCCTTCCCTCGGTGGGACAGTAAGAACACTGAAGCTTTCTTT.